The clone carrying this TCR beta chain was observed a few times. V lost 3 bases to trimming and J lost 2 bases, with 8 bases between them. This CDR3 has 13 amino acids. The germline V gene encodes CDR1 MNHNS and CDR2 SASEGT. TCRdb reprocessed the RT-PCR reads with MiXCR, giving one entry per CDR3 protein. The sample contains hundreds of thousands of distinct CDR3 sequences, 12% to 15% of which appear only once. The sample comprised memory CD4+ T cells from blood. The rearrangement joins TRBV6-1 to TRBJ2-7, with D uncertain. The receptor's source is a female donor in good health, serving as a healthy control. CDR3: CASSENSPYEQYF. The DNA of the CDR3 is TGTGCCAGCAGTGAGAACAGTCCCTACGAGCAGTACTTC.